Here is one T cell receptor beta chain with its context. Other DNA sequences of this sample code for an identical CDR3. In the original processing: Counts of nucleated cells, estimated from reference gene primer amplification, were obtained. Clones were sequenced by immunoSEQ multiplex PCR, and TCRdb holds only the in-frame ones, with some missing. The D gene and trimming were derived from the DNA, and the V and J assignments and clone size from that table. The sample lists roughly 200,000 clones; about 70% were seen once. This sample was taken from a study of blood T cell repertoires in COVID-19. Whole-study context: COVID-19 samples, acute and convalescent, were from the United States, Italy and Spain. T cells, B-cell-depleted T cells, or PBMCs supplied cDNA or gDNA.

This CDR3 contains 15 residues. V was cut by 3 bases and J by 0 bases, with 13 bases left in between. Germline CDR1 reads DFQATT; CDR2 reads SNEGSKA (reference sequence). This TCR was recovered from a woman aged 45-60 years with active or convalescent COVID-19. The genes are TRBV20-1 and TRBJ2-3, with a possible D match to TRBD2 (5 bases). Sequenced material: peripheral blood. The CDR3 protein is CSASLARPSTDTQYF. In nucleotides, the CDR3 is TGCAGTGCTAGTTTAGCGCGTCCTAGCACAGATACGCAGTATTTT.